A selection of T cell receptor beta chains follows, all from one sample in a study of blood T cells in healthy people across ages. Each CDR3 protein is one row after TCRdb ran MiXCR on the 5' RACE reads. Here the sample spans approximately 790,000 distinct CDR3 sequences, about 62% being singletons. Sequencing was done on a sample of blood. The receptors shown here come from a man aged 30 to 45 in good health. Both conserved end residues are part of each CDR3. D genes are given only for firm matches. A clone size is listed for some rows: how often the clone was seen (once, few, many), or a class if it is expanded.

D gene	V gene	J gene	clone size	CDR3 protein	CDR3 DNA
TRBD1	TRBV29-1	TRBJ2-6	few	CSALVRGQVDSGANVLTF	TGCAGCGCCCTAGTTCGAGGACAGGTCGACTCTGGGGCCAACGTCCTGACTTTC
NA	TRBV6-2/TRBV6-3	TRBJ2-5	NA	CACTMKEYRQETQYF	TGTGCTTGTACTATGAAGGAGTACCGCCAAGAGACCCAGTACTTC
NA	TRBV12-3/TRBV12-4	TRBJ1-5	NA	CASSFRTGNQPQHF	TGTGCCAGCAGCTTCAGGACAGGCAATCAGCCCCAGCATTTT
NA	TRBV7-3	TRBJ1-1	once	CASSQGRAGEALF	TGTGCCAGCAGCCAAGGTCGCGCTGGGGAAGCTTTGTTT
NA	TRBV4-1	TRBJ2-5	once	CASSQIRGKETQYF	TGCGCCAGCAGCCAAATCAGGGGAAAAGAGACCCAGTACTTC
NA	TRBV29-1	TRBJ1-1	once	CSVEGSAAEAFF	TGCAGCGTTGAGGGCTCGGCGGCTGAAGCTTTCTTT
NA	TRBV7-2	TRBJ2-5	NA	CASSLFSLQETQYF	TGTGCCAGCAGCTTATTTTCCCTCCAAGAGACCCAGTACTTC
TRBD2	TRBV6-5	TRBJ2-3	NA	CASSYSLSGFLTDTRYF	TGTGCCAGCAGTTACTCGCTTAGCGGGTTTCTCACAGATACGCGGTATTTT
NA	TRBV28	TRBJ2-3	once	CASSFTGLNTDTQYF	TGTGCCAGCAGTTTCACAGGGCTAAACACAGATACGCAGTATTTT
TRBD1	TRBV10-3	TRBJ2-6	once	CAISEPQGAPPGANVLTF	TGTGCCATCAGTGAGCCGCAGGGGGCGCCCCCTGGGGCCAACGTCCTGACTTTC
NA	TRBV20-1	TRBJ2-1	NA	CRAGLPRHNEQFF	TGCAGAGCCGGACTACCTCGTCACAATGAGCAGTTCTTC
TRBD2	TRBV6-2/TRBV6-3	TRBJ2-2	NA	CASSFRASGGTNTGELFF	TGTGCCAGCAGTTTCAGGGCTAGCGGGGGGACGAACACCGGGGAGCTGTTTTTT
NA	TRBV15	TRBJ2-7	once	CATSGTGFHEQYF	TGTGCCACCAGCGGCACGGGTTTCCACGAGCAGTACTTC
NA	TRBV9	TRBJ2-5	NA	CASSVDVAARETQYF	TGTGCCAGCAGCGTAGATGTCGCAGCCCGAGAGACCCAGTACTTC
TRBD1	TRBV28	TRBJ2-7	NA	CASCRGRDGQYF	TGTGCTAGTTGCAGGGGGCGCGACGGGCAGTACTTC
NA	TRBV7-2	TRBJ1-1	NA	CASSQGGRGRTEAFF	TGTGCCAGCAGCCAAGGGGGTCGGGGTAGGACTGAAGCTTTCTTT
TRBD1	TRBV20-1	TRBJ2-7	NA	CSAVAGQGYEQYF	TGCAGTGCAGTCGCGGGACAGGGGTACGAGCAGTACTTC
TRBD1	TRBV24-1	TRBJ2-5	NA	CAPTGAQETQYF	TGTGCCCCGACAGGGGCTCAAGAGACCCAGTACTTC
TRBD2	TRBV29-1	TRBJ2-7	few	CSVEHRGGGGYEQYF	TGCAGCGTTGAGCATCGTGGCGGGGGAGGCTACGAGCAGTACTTC
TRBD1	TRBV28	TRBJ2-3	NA	CASSQEWGQPSTDTQYF	TGTGCCAGCAGCCAAGAGTGGGGACAGCCTAGCACAGATACGCAGTATTTT
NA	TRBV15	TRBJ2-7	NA	CATSRDRPGYNEQYF	TGTGCCACCAGCAGAGATCGGCCGGGATACAATGAGCAGTACTTC
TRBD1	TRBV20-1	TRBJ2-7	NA	CSARDDREAYEQYF	TGCAGTGCTAGAGATGACAGGGAAGCCTACGAGCAGTACTTC
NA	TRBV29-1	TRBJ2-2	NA	CSVKAGTLNTGELFF	TGCAGCGTAAAAGCCGGGACCTTGAACACCGGGGAGCTGTTTTTT
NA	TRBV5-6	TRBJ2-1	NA	CASSWEYNEQFF	TGTGCCAGCAGCTGGGAGTACAATGAGCAGTTCTTC
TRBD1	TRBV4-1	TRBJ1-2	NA	CASSQDLLPQGAYGYTF	TGCGCCAGCAGCCAAGATCTATTGCCTCAGGGGGCGTATGGCTACACCTTC
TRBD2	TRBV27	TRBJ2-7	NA	CASSPSQSGGISYEQYF	TGTGCCAGCAGTCCCTCCCAAAGCGGGGGGATCTCCTACGAGCAGTACTTC
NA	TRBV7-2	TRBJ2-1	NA	CASSLGGWKEQFF	TGTGCCAGCAGCTTAGGGGGATGGAAGGAGCAGTTCTTC
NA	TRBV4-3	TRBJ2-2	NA	CASSQGYTEPDTGELFF	TGCGCCAGCAGCCAAGGGTACACCGAACCTGACACCGGGGAGCTGTTTTTT
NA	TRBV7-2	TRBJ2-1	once	CASSFGPLAYEQFF	TGTGCCAGCAGCTTCGGGCCACTCGCCTATGAGCAGTTCTTC
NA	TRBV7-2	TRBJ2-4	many	CASSLAGGKNIQYF	TGTGCCAGCAGCTTAGCCGGGGGCAAAAACATTCAGTACTTC
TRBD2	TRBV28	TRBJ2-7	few	CASRPSGGIYEQYF	TGTGCCAGCAGGCCTAGCGGGGGGATCTACGAGCAGTACTTC
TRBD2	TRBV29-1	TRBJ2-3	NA	CSATYSGVTDTQYF	TGCAGCGCGACGTATAGCGGGGTTACAGATACGCAGTATTTT
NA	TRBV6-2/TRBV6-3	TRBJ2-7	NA	CASSTGGTPTYEQYF	TGTGCCAGCAGTACCGGTGGGACACCGACCTACGAGCAGTACTTC
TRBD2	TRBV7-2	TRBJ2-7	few	CASSSSKAGHPPYEQYF	TGTGCCAGCAGCTCCTCAAAAGCGGGGCACCCACCGTACGAGCAGTACTTC
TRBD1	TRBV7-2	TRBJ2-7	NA	CASSLVDRGGQYF	TGTGCCAGCAGCTTAGTGGACAGGGGTGGGCAGTACTTC
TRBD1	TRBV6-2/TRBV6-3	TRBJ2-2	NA	CASSYPRVGTGATGELFF	TGTGCCAGCAGTTACCCTCGTGTGGGGACAGGGGCCACCGGGGAGCTGTTTTTT
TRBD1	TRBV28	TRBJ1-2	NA	CASSSPPDRGLRLYGYTF	TGTGCCAGCAGTTCCCCGCCGGACAGGGGGCTTCGGCTCTATGGCTACACCTTC
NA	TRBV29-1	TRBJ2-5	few	CSVDFGETQYF	TGCAGCGTTGACTTTGGGGAGACCCAGTACTTC
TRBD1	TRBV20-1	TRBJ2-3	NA	CSARVGQGQGLPDTQYF	TGCAGTGCTAGAGTCGGCCAGGGACAGGGGTTACCAGATACGCAGTATTTT
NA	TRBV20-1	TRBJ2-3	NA	CSAMESVDTLYF	TGCAGTGCTATGGAATCGGTAGATACGCTGTATTTT
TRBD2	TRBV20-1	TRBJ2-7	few	CSAWTSGGFYEQYF	TGCAGTGCTTGGACTAGCGGGGGGTTCTACGAGCAGTACTTC
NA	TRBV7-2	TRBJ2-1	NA	CASSLFRGARNEQFF	TGTGCCAGCAGCTTATTTCGGGGGGCTCGGAATGAGCAGTTCTTC
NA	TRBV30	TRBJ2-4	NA	CAWRVDWNSYNEQYF	TGTGCCTGGAGAGTAGACTGGAACTCCTACAATGAGCAGTACTTC
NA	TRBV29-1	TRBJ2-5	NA	CSVEVTAKETQYF	TGCAGCGTTGAAGTGACAGCCAAAGAGACCCAGTACTTC
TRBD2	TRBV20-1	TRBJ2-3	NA	CSARDRAGGGDTQYF	TGCAGTGCTAGAGATCGAGCGGGGGGTGGAGATACACAGTATTTT
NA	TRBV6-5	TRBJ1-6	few	CASSYNAGASPLHF	TGTGCCAGCAGTTACAACGCAGGGGCCTCACCCCTCCACTTT
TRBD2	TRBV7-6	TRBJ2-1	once	CASSSRLAEETQFF	TGTGCCAGCAGCTCCCGACTAGCGGAAGAGACCCAGTTCTTC
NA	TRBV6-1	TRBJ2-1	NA	CAGSDRYNEQFF	TGTGCCGGGAGTGACAGGTACAATGAGCAGTTCTTC
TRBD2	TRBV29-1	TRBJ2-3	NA	CSVEDLVSGDTDTQYF	TGCAGCGTTGAAGATCTGGTTAGCGGGGACACAGATACGCAGTATTTT